This T cell receptor beta chain was found in a study of T cell changes during pregnancy in multiple sclerosis. Looked up from germline, CDR1 is GTSNPN and CDR2 is SVGIG (reference sequence). V was pared by 1 base and J by 0 bases, with 10 bases between. There are 15 residues in the CDR3. Assay: immunoSEQ multiplex PCR; the TCRdb copy retains only in-frame clones and omits some. The sample consists of tens of thousands of clones, about 92% of them appearing once. The genes are TRBV30 and TRBJ1-5; weak D call: TRBD1 (5 bases). The TCR was taken from a female donor in good health, enrolled as a control in a pregnancy study. The sequenced sample was peripheral blood, obtained in the second trimester of pregnancy. This chain's CDR3 is CAWSEGVYSNQPQHF. For the CDR3, the DNA is TGTGCCTGGAGTGAAGGGGTTTATAGCAATCAGCCCCAGCATTTT. The full variable domain, rest sourced from reference TRBV30 and TRBJ1-5, is SQTIHQWPATLVQPVGSPLSLECTVEGTSNPNLYWYRQAAGRGLQLLFYSVGIGQISSEVPQNLSASRPQDRQFILSSKKLLLSDSGFYLCAWSEGVYSNQPQHFGDGTRLSIL.